This T cell receptor beta chain was captured by sequencing in a study of early T cells in non-severe SARS-CoV-2 infection. Study observations and caveats: Anti-spike CD8 specificities were favored by VDJdb matching, whose results missed private and CD4 specificities.

Concerning this clonotype: Antigen: not known.

The germline V gene has CDR1 DFQATT and CDR2 SNEGSKA (reference sequence). V dropped 7 bases and J dropped 6; count of bases not matched to a gene: 10. The CDR3 spans 16 residues. TCRdb processed the 5' RACE reads anew with MiXCR; each CDR3 protein has one entry. The sample lists approximately 35,000 distinct CDR3 sequences, roughly 4.5% occurring once. The sequencing sample was made of whole blood. The chain combines TRBV20-1 with TRBJ2-2; TRBD2 matches at 14 bases. This receptor was identified in an adult who was a healthcare worker with PCR-confirmed SARS-CoV-2 infection or an uninfected control (not recorded which). The CDR3 loop is CSVPGLAGVSPGELFF. The CDR3 nucleotides are TGCAGTGTCCCGGGACTAGCGGGAGTTTCGCCCGGGGAGCTGTTTTTT.